Given below is one T cell receptor (beta chain) in context. What it recognizes is unknown. Blood collection times were about day -28 and days 30, 100, 180 posttransplant. Germline CDR1 reads SGDLS; CDR2 reads YYNGEE. Between the trimmed V and J ends, which lost 7 bases and 5 bases, there was a span of 21 bases. CDR3 length equals 15 residues. TCRdb keeps only in-frame clones here, not all; method: immunoSEQ multiplex PCR. The table shows 9,000 or so clones, with over 75% occurring only once. The data were taken from a study of T cell clonotyping in hematopoietic cell transplantation. Study-level results: At the given depth, recipient repertoires were over 97% de novo clonotypes. Broader posttransplant TCR repertoire diversity was predicted by graft donor and pretransplant recipient Inverse Simpson Index values. Recipient TCR diversity dropped after transplant; expanded clonotypes rose from day 30 to 180.

This clonotype originated in a female patient in her thirties or forties who had an allogeneic stem cell transplant, so the T cells may come from the graft donor. Some clones in this sample may be carry-over from other donors' samples. V and J are TRBV9 and TRBJ1-1; D gene uncertain. The specimen was PBMCs, collected 180 days after allogeneic stem cell transplant. The CDR3 protein is CASSTLGPWGTEAFF. Written as DNA, the CDR3 is TGTGCCAGCTCCACCCTGGGCCCTTGGGGAACTGAAGCTTTCTTT.